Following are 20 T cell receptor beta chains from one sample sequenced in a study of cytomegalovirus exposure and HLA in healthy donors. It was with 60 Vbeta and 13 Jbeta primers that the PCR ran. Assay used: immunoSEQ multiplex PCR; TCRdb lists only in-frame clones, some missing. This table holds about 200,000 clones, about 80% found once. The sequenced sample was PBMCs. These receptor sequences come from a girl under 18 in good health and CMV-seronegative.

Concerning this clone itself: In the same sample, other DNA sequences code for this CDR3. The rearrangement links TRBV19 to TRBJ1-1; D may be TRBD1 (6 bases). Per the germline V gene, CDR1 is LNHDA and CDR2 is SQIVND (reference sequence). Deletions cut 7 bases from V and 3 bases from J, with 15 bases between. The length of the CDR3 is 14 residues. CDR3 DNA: TGTGCCAGTAACCCTGGACAGCCGTACACTGAAGCTTTCTTT. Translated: CASNPGQPYTEAFF. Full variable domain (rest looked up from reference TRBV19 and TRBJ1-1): DGGITQSPKYLFRKEGQNVTLSCEQNLNHDAMYWYRQDPGQGLRLIYYSQIVNDFQKGDIAEGYSVSREKKESFPLTVTSAQKNPTAFYLCASNPGQPYTEAFFGQGTRLTVV.

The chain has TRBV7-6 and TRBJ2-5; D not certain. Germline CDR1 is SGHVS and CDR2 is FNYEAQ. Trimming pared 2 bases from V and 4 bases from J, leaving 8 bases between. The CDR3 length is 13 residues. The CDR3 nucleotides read TGTGCCAGCAGCTTATCCAGAATAGAGACCCAGTACTTC. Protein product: CASSLSRIETQYF.

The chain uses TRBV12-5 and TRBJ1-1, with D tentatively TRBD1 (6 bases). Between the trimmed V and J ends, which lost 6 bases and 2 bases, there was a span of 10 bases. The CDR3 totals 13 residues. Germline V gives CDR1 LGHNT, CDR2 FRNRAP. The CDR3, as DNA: TGTGCTAGTGGCCAGGGGATAAACACTGAAGCTTTCTTT. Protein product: CASGQGINTEAFF. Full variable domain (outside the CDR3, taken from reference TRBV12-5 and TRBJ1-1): DARVTQTPRHKVTEMGQEVTMRCQPILGHNTVFWYRQTMMQGLELLAYFRNRAPLDDSGMPKDRFSAEMPDATLATLKIQPSEPRDSAVYFCASGQGINTEAFFGQGTRLTVV.

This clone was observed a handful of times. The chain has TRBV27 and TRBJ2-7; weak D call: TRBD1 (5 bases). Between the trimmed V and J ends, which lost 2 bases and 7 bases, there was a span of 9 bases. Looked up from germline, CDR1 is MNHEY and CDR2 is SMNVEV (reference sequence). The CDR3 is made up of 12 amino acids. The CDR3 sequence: CASSLVGREQYF. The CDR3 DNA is TGTGCCAGCAGTTTAGTGGGGCGTGAGCAGTACTTC.

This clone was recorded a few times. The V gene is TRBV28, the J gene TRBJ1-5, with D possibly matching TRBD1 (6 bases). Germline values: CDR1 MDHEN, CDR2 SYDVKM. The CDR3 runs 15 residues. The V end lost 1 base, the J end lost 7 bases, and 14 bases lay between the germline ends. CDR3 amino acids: CASSLSAKGEQPQHF. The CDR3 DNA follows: TGTGCCAGCAGTTTATCTGCCAAGGGGGAACAGCCCCAGCATTTT. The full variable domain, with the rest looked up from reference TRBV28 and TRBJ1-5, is DVKVTQSSRYLVKRTGEKVFLECVQDMDHENMFWYRQDPGLGLRLIYFSYDVKMKEKGDIPEGYSVSREKKERFSLILESASTNQTSMYLCASSLSAKGEQPQHFGDGTRLSIL.

For the CDR3, the DNA is TGCGCCAGCAGCTTGCATTCCCCCAACACTGAAGCTTTCTTT. Encoded protein: CASSLHSPNTEAFF. This rearrangement joins TRBV5-1 to TRBJ1-1; D is unresolved. This CDR3 has 14 residues. Trimming took 1 base from V and 2 from J, leaving 9 bases between them. Germline V CDR1 and CDR2: SGHRS, YFSETQ.

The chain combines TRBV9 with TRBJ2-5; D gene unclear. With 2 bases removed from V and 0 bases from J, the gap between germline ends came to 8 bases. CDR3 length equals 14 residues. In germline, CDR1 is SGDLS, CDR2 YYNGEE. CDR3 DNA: TGTGCCAGCAGCGTTCAGGCGAACCAAGAGACCCAGTACTTC. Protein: CASSVQANQETQYF.

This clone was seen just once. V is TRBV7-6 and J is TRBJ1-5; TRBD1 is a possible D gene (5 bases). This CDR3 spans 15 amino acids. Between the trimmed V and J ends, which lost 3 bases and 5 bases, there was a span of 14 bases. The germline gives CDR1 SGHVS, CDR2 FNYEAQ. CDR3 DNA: TGTGCCAGCAGCTTCGCAGGGTTTACGGATCAGCCCCAGCATTTT. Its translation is CASSFAGFTDQPQHF.

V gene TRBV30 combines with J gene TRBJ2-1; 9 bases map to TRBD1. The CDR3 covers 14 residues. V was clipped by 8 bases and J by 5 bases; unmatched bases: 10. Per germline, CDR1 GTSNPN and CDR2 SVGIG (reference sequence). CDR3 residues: CAGSQGAMHNEQFF. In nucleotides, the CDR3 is TGTGCCGGATCACAGGGGGCGATGCACAATGAGCAGTTCTTC.

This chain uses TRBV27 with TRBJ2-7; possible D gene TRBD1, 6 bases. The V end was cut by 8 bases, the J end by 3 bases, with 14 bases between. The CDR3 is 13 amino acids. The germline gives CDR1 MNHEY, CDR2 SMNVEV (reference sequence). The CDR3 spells CASGLHRDYEQYF. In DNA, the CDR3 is TGTGCCAGCGGCTTACACAGGGACTACGAGCAGTACTTC.

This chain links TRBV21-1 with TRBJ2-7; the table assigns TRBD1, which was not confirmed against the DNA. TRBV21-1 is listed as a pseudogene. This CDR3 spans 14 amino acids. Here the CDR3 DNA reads TGTGCCAGCAGAAAAAGAAGGACAGCCAACGAGCAGTACTTC. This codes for CASRKRRTANEQYF.

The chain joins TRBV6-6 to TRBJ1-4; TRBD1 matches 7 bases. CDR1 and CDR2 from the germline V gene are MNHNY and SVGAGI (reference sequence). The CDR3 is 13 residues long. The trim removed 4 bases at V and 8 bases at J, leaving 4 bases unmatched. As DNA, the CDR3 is TGTGCCAGCAGTTTTACAGGGGAGGAAAAACTGTTTTTT. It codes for CASSFTGEEKLFF.

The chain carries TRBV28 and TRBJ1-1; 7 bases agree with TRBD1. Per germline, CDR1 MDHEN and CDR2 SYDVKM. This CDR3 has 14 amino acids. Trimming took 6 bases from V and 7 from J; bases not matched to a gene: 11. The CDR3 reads CASSRRDSLLEAFF. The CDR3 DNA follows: TGTGCCAGCAGCAGACGGGACAGTCTCCTTGAAGCTTTCTTT.

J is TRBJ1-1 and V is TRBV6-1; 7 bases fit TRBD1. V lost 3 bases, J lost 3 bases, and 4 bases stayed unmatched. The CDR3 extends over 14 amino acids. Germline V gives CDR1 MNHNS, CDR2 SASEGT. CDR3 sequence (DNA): TGTGCCAGCAGTGAGCCGACAGGGCACACTGAAGCTTTCTTT. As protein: CASSEPTGHTEAFF.

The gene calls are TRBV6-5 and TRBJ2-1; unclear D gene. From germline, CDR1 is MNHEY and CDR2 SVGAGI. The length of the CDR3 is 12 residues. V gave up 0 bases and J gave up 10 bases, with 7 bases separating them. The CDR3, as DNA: TGTGCCAGCAGTTACTCTCCCGGGGAGCAGTTCTTC. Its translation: CASSYSPGEQFF.

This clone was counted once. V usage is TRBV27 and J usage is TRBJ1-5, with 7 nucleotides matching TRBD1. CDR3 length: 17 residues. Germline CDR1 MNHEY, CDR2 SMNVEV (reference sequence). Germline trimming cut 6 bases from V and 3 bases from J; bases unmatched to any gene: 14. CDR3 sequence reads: CASSFKGGRGLNQPQHF. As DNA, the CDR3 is TGTGCCAGCAGCTTTAAGGGTGGAAGGGGGCTCAATCAGCCCCAGCATTTT.

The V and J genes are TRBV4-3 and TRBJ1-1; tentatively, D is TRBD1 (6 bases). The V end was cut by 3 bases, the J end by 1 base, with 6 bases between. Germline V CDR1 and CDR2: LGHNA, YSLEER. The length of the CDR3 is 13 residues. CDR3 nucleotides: TGCGCCAGCAGCCAGACAGGGAACACTGAAGCTTTCTTT. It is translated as CASSQTGNTEAFF.

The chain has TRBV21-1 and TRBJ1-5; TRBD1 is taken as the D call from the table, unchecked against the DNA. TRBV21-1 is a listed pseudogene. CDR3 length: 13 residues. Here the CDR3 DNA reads TGTGCCGGACTGAGGGGGCGAGGTATGTCCCAGCATTTT. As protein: CAGLRGRGMSQHF.

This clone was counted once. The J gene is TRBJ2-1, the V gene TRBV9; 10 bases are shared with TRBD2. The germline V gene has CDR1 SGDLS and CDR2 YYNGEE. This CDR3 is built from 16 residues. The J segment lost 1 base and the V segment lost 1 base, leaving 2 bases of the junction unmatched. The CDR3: CASSVLAGVSYNEQFF. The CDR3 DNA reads TGTGCCAGCAGCGTACTAGCGGGAGTTTCCTACAATGAGCAGTTCTTC.

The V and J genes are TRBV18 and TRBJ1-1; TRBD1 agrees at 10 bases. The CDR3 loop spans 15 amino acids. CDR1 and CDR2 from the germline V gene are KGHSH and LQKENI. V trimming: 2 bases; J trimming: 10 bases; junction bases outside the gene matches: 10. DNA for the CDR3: TGTGCCAGCTCACCAACCGGACAGGGGGGTATGGGAGCTTTCTTT. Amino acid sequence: CASSPTGQGGMGAFF.